Here is one T cell receptor beta chain with its context. Its matching antigen is unknown. The data stem from a study of T cell responses to AZD1222 COVID-19 vaccine. Whole-study context: Second-dose intervals of approximately 4 or approximately 12 weeks were pooled.

This CDR3 region has 10 residues. The V gene's germline CDR1 is DFQATT and CDR2 SNEGSKA (reference sequence). The V gene lost 3 bases and the J gene lost 8 bases, with 7 bases spanning the gap. General study results and limits: Repertoires were collected only later (after the peak T cell response had occurred). Baseline serostatus was positive in only six AZD1222 recipients.

Some clones are missing from TCRdb's copy, which holds only in-frame ones; the method was immunoSEQ multiplex PCR. This sample has roughly 150,000 clones, with roughly nine tenths found just once. The specimen was peripheral blood, collected on day 0 of AZD1222 vaccination. The rearrangement joins TRBV20-1 to TRBJ1-1; D not certain. The sequence derives from an adult in good health. The CDR3 spells CSARGREAFF. The CDR3 DNA reads as TGCAGTGCTAGGGGAAGAGAAGCTTTCTTT.